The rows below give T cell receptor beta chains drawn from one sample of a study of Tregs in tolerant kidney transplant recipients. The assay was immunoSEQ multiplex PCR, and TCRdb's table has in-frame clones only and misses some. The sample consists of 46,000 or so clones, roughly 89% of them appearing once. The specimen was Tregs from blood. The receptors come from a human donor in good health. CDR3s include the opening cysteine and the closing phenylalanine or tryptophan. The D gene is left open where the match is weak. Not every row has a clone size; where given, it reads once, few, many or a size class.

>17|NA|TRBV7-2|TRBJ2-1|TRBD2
TGTGCCAGCAGCCGAAGGACTAGCGGGATAGCCTACAATGAGCAGTTCTTC
CASSRRTSGIAYNEQFF
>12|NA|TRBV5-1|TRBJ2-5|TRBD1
TGCGCCAGCAGCTGGGACAGCGAGACCCAGTACTTC
CASSWDSETQYF
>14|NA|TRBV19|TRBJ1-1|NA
TGTGCCAGTAGTTTCCGTGTAGGGGAAACTGAAGCTTTCTTT
CASSFRVGETEAFF
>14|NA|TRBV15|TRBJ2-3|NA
TGTGCCACCAGTGGTAGGAGGAGCACAGATACGCAGTATTTT
CATSGRRSTDTQYF
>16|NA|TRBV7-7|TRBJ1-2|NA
TGTGCTAGCAGCTCCCCGGACCTAGACAGTGCTGATGGCTACACCTTC
CASSSPDLDSADGYTF
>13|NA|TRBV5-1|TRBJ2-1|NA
TGCGCCAGCAGCTTGCTCCCTAACAATGAGCAGTTCTTC
CASSLLPNNEQFF
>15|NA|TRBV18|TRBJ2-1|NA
TGTGCCAGCTCCGTAGGACATAGCTCCTACAATGAGCAGTTCTTC
CASSVGHSSYNEQFF
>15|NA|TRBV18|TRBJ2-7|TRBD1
TGTGCCAGCTCACCCGGCAGGGGGCTATCCTACGAGCAGTACTTC
CASSPGRGLSYEQYF
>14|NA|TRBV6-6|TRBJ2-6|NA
TGTGCCAGCAGTTACGGAACCGGGGCCAACGTCCTGACTTTC
CASSYGTGANVLTF
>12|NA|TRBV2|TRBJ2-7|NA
TGTGCCAGCACAGGGGATTCCTACGAGCAGTACTTC
CASTGDSYEQYF
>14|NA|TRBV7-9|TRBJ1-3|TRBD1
TGTGCCAGCAGCGTGACGACAGGGAGAAACACCATATATTTT
CASSVTTGRNTIYF
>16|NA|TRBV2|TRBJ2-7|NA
TGTGCCAGCAGTGAATCGACAGGGACTATGGGCTACGAGCAGTACTTC
CASSESTGTMGYEQYF
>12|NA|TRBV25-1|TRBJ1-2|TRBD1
TGTGCCAGCACCCCAGGGGGCGGTGGCTACACCTTC
CASTPGGGGYTF
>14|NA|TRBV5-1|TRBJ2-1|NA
TGCGCCAGCAGCTTGGTGGGCCCGGGGGATGAGCAGTTCTTC
CASSLVGPGDEQFF
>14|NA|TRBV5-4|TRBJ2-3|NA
TGTGCCAGCAGCTTTTACAGGGCCGCAGATACGCAGTATTTT
CASSFYRAADTQYF
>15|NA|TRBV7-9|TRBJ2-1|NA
TGTGCCAGCAGCTTCGGTAGGGACACCTACAATGAGCAGTTCTTC
CASSFGRDTYNEQFF
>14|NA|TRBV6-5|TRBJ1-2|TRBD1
TGTGCCAGCATCGGCACAGGGGAAGCTCATGGCTACACCTTC
CASIGTGEAHGYTF
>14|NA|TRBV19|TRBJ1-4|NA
TGTGCCAGTAGTATCCAATGGTGGAGTGAAAAACTGTTTTTT
CASSIQWWSEKLFF
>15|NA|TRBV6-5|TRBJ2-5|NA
TGTGCCAGCAGTTACTGGGACAAGATCCAAGAGACCCAGTACTTC
CASSYWDKIQETQYF
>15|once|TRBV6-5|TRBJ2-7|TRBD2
TGTGCCAGCAGTTACGTTTCTAGCGGGAACTACGAGCAGTACTTC
CASSYVSSGNYEQYF
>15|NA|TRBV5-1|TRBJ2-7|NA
TGCGCCAGCAGCTTGAAGGGACCAAACCCCTACGAGCAGTACTTC
CASSLKGPNPYEQYF
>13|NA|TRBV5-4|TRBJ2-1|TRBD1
TGTGCCAGCAGCTTTTTAGGGGGCGGTGAGCAGTTCTTC
CASSFLGGGEQFF
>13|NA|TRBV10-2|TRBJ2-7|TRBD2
TGCGCCACCTCGGGACTAGCGGTCTACGAGCAGTACTTC
CATSGLAVYEQYF
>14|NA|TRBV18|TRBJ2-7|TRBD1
TGTGCCAGCTCACCCGGGACAGGGGTTTACGAGCAGTACTTC
CASSPGTGVYEQYF
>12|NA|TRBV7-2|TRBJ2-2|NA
TGTGCCAGCAGCTTAGATTGGGGGGAGCTGTTTTTT
CASSLDWGELFF
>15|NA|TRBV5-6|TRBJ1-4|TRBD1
TGTGCCAGCAGCTTGGGTCCGGGACAGGGTGAAAAACTGTTTTTT
CASSLGPGQGEKLFF
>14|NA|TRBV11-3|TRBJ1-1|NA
TGTGCCAGCAGCTCGCACCAGGGGAACACTGAAGCTTTCTTT
CASSSHQGNTEAFF
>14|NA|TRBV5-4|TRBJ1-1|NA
TGTGCCAGCACAGATCAGGGACGATTCACTGAAGCTTTCTTT
CASTDQGRFTEAFF
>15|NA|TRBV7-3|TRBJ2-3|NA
TGTGCCAGCAGCTCCCGACCGTGGCCTACAGATACGCAGTATTTT
CASSSRPWPTDTQYF
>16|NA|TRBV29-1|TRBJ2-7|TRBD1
TGCAGCGTGGATGGGACAGGGAGAAGTGGGTCCTACGAGCAGTACTTC
CSVDGTGRSGSYEQYF
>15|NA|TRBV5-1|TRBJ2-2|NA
TGCGCCAGCAGCTCGGGCAGGAAGAACACCGGGGAGCTGTTTTTT
CASSSGRKNTGELFF
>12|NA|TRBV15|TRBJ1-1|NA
TGTGCCACCAGCAGAGATCGCGGAAGAGCTTTCTTT
CATSRDRGRAFF
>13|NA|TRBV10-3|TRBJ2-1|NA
TGTGCCATCAAGGACTCCGGAGCGCGGGAGCAGTTCTTC
CAIKDSGAREQFF
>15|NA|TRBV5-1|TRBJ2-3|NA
TGCGCCAGCAGTTCCGCCCCCACCAGGGCCGATACGCAGTATTTT
CASSSAPTRADTQYF
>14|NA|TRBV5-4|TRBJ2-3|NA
TGTGCCAGCAGCCGGGGGGCGGGCACAGATACGCAGTATTTT
CASSRGAGTDTQYF
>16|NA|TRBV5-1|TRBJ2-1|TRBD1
TGCGCCAGCAGCTTGGTCGGGACAGGGGGCTACAATGAGCAGTTCTTC
CASSLVGTGGYNEQFF
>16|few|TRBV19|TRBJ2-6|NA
TGTGCCAGTAAATCAGGTGGTATCCAAGGGGCCAACGTCCTGACTTTC
CASKSGGIQGANVLTF